These 9 T cell receptor beta chains were all obtained from the same sample, sequenced in a study of post-analysis software for immune sequencing data. General study results and limits: Included in a set of five TRBV segments more frequent in patients than controls were TRBV5-6, TRBV5-1 and TRBV20-1.

Their recognized antigens are unknown. The authors incorporated unique molecular identifiers into the TCR beta cDNA libraries. TCRdb itself ran the PCR reads through MiXCR, one entry per CDR3 protein. The repertoire includes about 430,000 distinct CDR3 sequences, roughly 38% of them detected once, and approximately 7.6% sits in the top ten. The material sequenced was blood. All receptors derive from a girl aged 2 to 10 with multiple sclerosis.

This clonotype was detected a few times. The germline gene is not matched at one end of the junction; a read error may be the cause. The genes are TRBV12-3 or TRBV12-4 and TRBJ2-5; D is uncertain. The J call may not be correct, given that the DNA end is closer to TRBJ2-7. The length of the CDR3 is 14 residues. In DNA form, the CDR3 reads TGTGCCGGCAGTTTAGGCCTGCCCCCCTACGAGCAGTACTTC. This encodes CAGSLGLPPYEQYF.

The chain's CDR3 is CASSIGQGLRDTQYF. DNA of the CDR3: TGCGCCAGCAGCATAGGACAGGGCCTTAGAGATACGCAGTATTTT. V and J are TRBV5-1 and TRBJ2-3; 8 positions match TRBD1. The germline V gene encodes CDR1 SGHRS and CDR2 YFSETQ. Trimming at V came to 4 bases and at J to 5 bases, leaving 9 bases not matched to a gene. The CDR3 consists of 15 residues.

This clonotype was detected a few times. The chain couples TRBV4-1 to TRBJ2-1; TRBD2 is a possible D gene (6 bases). V lost 4 bases and J lost 6, with 13 bases in between. The CDR3 extends over 14 amino acids. Germline V CDR1 and CDR2: MGHRA, YSYEKL. The CDR3: CASSRLAYANEQFF. DNA for the CDR3: TGCGCCAGCAGCCGGCTAGCGTACGCCAATGAGCAGTTCTTC.

The J gene is TRBJ2-6, the V gene TRBV28, with 7 bases that match TRBD2. Germline trimming cut 6 bases from V and 0 bases from J; bases unmatched to any gene: 5. Germline V CDR1 and CDR2: MDHEN, SYDVKM. This CDR3 has 16 residues. The CDR3 here is CASRHWEGSGANVLTF. The DNA for the CDR3 is TGTGCCAGCAGACATTGGGAGGGCTCTGGGGCCAACGTCCTGACTTTC.

The V gene is TRBV15, the J gene TRBJ1-5, with a weak D call TRBD1 (6 bases). Germline V gene data show CDR1 as LNHNV and CDR2 as YYDKDF (reference sequence). This CDR3 contains 15 residues. V lost 8 bases and J lost 1, with 15 bases in between. CDR3 region: CATSEQGRSNQPQHF. Written as DNA, the CDR3 is TGTGCCACCTCAGAACAGGGTCGGAGCAATCAGCCCCAGCATTTT.

The chain joins TRBV20-1 to TRBJ2-1; 12 nucleotides align to TRBD2. The germline CDR1 and CDR2 sequences are DFQATT and SNEGSKA (reference sequence). This CDR3 contains 15 residues. V gave up 3 bases and J gave up 7 bases; unmatched junction bases: 7. The DNA for the CDR3 is TGCAGTGCTAGGCCTAGCGGGAGGGTGGGGAATGAGCAGTTCTTC. Amino acid sequence: CSARPSGRVGNEQFF.

The rearrangement joins TRBV15 to TRBJ2-7; possible D gene TRBD1, 6 bases. V was shortened by 5 bases and J by 3 bases, with 14 bases between the two germline ends. The CDR3 has 14 residues. Germline CDR1 reads LNHNV; CDR2 reads YYDKDF (reference sequence). CDR3 sequence (DNA): TGTGCCACCAGCGACCGACAGGACAACTACGAGCAGTACTTC. Protein: CATSDRQDNYEQYF.

The chain employs TRBV16 and TRBJ2-4; 9 positions agree with TRBD1. With the DNA end fitting TRBJ2-7 better, the J assignment may be wrong. The CDR3 covers 14 residues. Germline lookup yields CDR1 KGHSY and CDR2 FQNENV. Here the CDR3 DNA reads TGTGCCAGCAGCCCCCTGGGACAGGGAGCCGAGCAGTACTTC. This codes for CASSPLGQGAEQYF.

The table lists this clonotype with a few counts. The rearrangement joins TRBV29-1 to TRBJ1-4, with 7 bases identical to TRBD1. J gave up 2 bases and V 7 bases, and 4 bases lay outside the gene matches. CDR3 length: 13 amino acids. CDR1 and CDR2 from the germline V gene are SQVTM and ANQGSEA. This chain's CDR3 is CSASTGTNEKLFF. The DNA of the CDR3 is TGCAGCGCCTCGACAGGGACTAATGAAAAACTGTTTTTT. The full variable domain, with the rest looked up from reference TRBV29-1 and TRBJ1-4, is SAVISQKPSRDICQRGTSLTIQCQVDSQVTMMFWYRQQPGQSLTLIATANQGSEATYESGFVIDKFPISRPNLTFSTLTVSNMSPEDSSIYLCSASTGTNEKLFFGSGTQLSVL.